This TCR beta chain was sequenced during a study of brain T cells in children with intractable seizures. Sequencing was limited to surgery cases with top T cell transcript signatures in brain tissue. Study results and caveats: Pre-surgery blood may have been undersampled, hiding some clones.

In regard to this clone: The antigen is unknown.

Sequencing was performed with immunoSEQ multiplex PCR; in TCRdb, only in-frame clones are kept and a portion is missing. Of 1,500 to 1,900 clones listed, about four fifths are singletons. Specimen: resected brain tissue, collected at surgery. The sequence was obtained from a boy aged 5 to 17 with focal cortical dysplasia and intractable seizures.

CDR3 DNA: TGTGCCAGCAGCCCCGACAAGAGCTCCTATAATTCACCCCTCCACTTT. This codes for CASSPDKSSYNSPLHF. The chain uses TRBV13 and TRBJ1-6; unclear D gene. V shed 5 bases and J shed 0 bases, with 11 bases lying between them. Germline V gene data show CDR1 as PRHDT and CDR2 as FYEKMQ (reference sequence). The CDR3 length is 16 residues. Together with reference TRBV13 and TRBJ1-6, the CDR3 gives the full variable domain: AAGVIQSPRHLIKEKRETATLKCYPIPRHDTVYWYQQGPGQDPQFLISFYEKMQSDKGSIPDRFSAQQFSDYHSELNMSSLELGDSALYFCASSPDKSSYNSPLHFGNGTRLTVT.